These T cell receptor beta chains were read from a single sample in a study of blood T cell repertoires in COVID-19. TCRdb's table, derived via immunoSEQ multiplex PCR, lists solely in-frame clones and lacks some. Among roughly 310,000 clones listed, roughly 90% were seen once. Sequencing was carried out using peripheral blood. These receptors originate from a woman aged 45-60 years with active or convalescent COVID-19. The CDR3 runs from the conserved cysteine through the conserved F or W. The order of the fields is clone size, D gene, J gene, V gene, CDR3 DNA, CDR3 protein. A D gene is named only where the DNA matches it firmly. A row's size may be missing; if present it is once, few, many or a size class.

abundance: .; d_gene: .; j_gene: TRBJ1-2; v_gene: TRBV10-3; CDR3nt: TGTGCCATCAGTGAGTCGAGGCAGGGGTATGGCTACACCTTC; CDR3aa: CAISESRQGYGYTF
abundance: .; d_gene: .; j_gene: TRBJ2-1; v_gene: TRBV15; CDR3nt: TGTGCCACCAGCAGAGACTTAGTTAGCGGTTACAATGAGCAGTTCTTC; CDR3aa: CATSRDLVSGYNEQFF
abundance: .; d_gene: .; j_gene: TRBJ1-1; v_gene: TRBV6-6; CDR3nt: TGTGCCAGCAGGGAAGGCGCGGGGGCCACTGAAGCTTTCTTT; CDR3aa: CASREGAGATEAFF
abundance: once; d_gene: TRBD1; j_gene: TRBJ1-1; v_gene: TRBV7-8; CDR3nt: TGTGCCAGCAGCCCGACAGGGGTCACTGAAGCTTTCTTT; CDR3aa: CASSPTGVTEAFF
abundance: .; d_gene: TRBD1; j_gene: TRBJ1-1; v_gene: TRBV25-1; CDR3nt: TGTGCCAGCACTAAAGGGGGCAGGGGCACTGAAGCTTTCTTT; CDR3aa: CASTKGGRGTEAFF
abundance: .; d_gene: TRBD2; j_gene: TRBJ2-7; v_gene: TRBV5-1; CDR3nt: TGCGCCAGCAGCTTGGACGGGACTACATCCTACGAGCAGTACTTC; CDR3aa: CASSLDGTTSYEQYF
abundance: .; d_gene: TRBD1; j_gene: TRBJ2-5; v_gene: TRBV4-1; CDR3nt: TGCGCCAGCAGCCAAGATGAGAGGGGGCGGGTGGAGACCCAGTACTTC; CDR3aa: CASSQDERGRVETQYF
abundance: once; d_gene: TRBD1; j_gene: TRBJ1-2; v_gene: TRBV12-3/TRBV12-4; CDR3nt: TGTGCCAGCAGTTTGGACAGGGGGTGGGGCTACACCTTC; CDR3aa: CASSLDRGWGYTF
abundance: .; d_gene: .; j_gene: TRBJ1-3; v_gene: TRBV28; CDR3nt: TGTGCCAGCAGCCCCCCGGGAAACACCATATATTTT; CDR3aa: CASSPPGNTIYF
abundance: .; d_gene: .; j_gene: TRBJ2-5; v_gene: TRBV6-1; CDR3nt: TGTGCCAGCAGTGAAGGGGGTTCGGGGGAGACCCAGTACTTC; CDR3aa: CASSEGGSGETQYF
abundance: .; d_gene: .; j_gene: TRBJ1-1; v_gene: TRBV25-1; CDR3nt: TGTGCCAGCAGTGGGCAGGGGGAAGCTTTCTTT; CDR3aa: CASSGQGEAFF
abundance: .; d_gene: TRBD2; j_gene: TRBJ2-3; v_gene: TRBV15; CDR3nt: TGTGCCACCAGCAGCCCCGGTTCTGCGGGAGAAGGGGATACGCAGTATTTT; CDR3aa: CATSSPGSAGEGDTQYF
abundance: .; d_gene: TRBD1; j_gene: TRBJ2-7; v_gene: TRBV27; CDR3nt: TGTGCCAGCAGTTCCCACGGACAGGGTTCTATAGGGCAGTACTTC; CDR3aa: CASSSHGQGSIGQYF
abundance: .; d_gene: .; j_gene: TRBJ2-7; v_gene: TRBV5-1; CDR3nt: TGCGCCAGCAGCACGTGGACAGATAAGAACGAGCAGTACTTC; CDR3aa: CASSTWTDKNEQYF
abundance: .; d_gene: TRBD2; j_gene: TRBJ2-4; v_gene: TRBV7-8; CDR3nt: TGTGCCAGCAGCCGGATTAGCGGGGGGCCAGCTACTTTAGCCAAAAACATTCAGTACTTC; CDR3aa: CASSRISGGPATLAKNIQYF
abundance: .; d_gene: TRBD1; j_gene: TRBJ1-1; v_gene: TRBV7-2; CDR3nt: TGTGCCAGCAGCTTAGGGACAGGGAGGAACACTGAAGCTTTCTTT; CDR3aa: CASSLGTGRNTEAFF
abundance: few; d_gene: TRBD2; j_gene: TRBJ2-3; v_gene: TRBV5-1; CDR3nt: TGCGCCAGCAGCCGGACCGGGACTAGCGGGTTTCGCACAGATACGCAGTATTTT; CDR3aa: CASSRTGTSGFRTDTQYF
abundance: once; d_gene: TRBD1; j_gene: TRBJ2-6; v_gene: TRBV7-8; CDR3nt: TGTGCCAGCAGCTTTCGACAGGGGATTGGTGGGGCCAACGTCCTGACTTTC; CDR3aa: CASSFRQGIGGANVLTF
abundance: .; d_gene: .; j_gene: TRBJ2-7; v_gene: TRBV29-1; CDR3nt: TGCAGCGTTGCAGGGTTGACCTACGAGCAGTACTTC; CDR3aa: CSVAGLTYEQYF
abundance: .; d_gene: TRBD2; j_gene: TRBJ2-1; v_gene: TRBV7-2; CDR3nt: TGTGCCAGCAGCTTTGACTCGGGAGGTTTCAATGAGCAGTTCTTC; CDR3aa: CASSFDSGGFNEQFF